The 27 T cell receptor beta chains in this list originate from one sample, sequenced in a study of T cell responses to AZD1222 COVID-19 vaccine listed by TCRdb under 2021. According to the study, the label for this sample's time point signals: baseline before first vaccination. The method behind the library was the immunoSEQ multiplex PCR assay. The source is immuneACCESS, and TCRdb retained only in-frame sequences with V and J called. Part of the clones is not carried over; for the studies checked, unresolved V genes explain less than half of this, and the remainder is unexplained. For this sample there are roughly 140,000 clones; more than 70% appear just once. The top ten clonotypes cover less than 15% of the sample. Sequenced material: peripheral blood, taken on day 0 of AZD1222 vaccination. These receptors originate from an adult in good health.

The genes are TRBV7-2 and TRBJ2-7, with 7 bases aligning to TRBD2. The ends lost 3 bases at V and 2 bases at J; junction bases unmatched: 7. The CDR3 loop spans 15 amino acids. Germline CDR1 is SGHTA and CDR2 is FQGNSA. The CDR3 DNA sequence: TGTGCCAGCAGCTTTAGCGGGCTAGACGCCTACGAGCAGTACTTC. Translating it yields CASSFSGLDAYEQYF.

The chain links TRBV5-1 to TRBJ1-4, with TRBD1 as a possible D gene (6 bases). Per germline, CDR1 SGHRS and CDR2 YFSETQ. The CDR3 runs to 16 residues. V was cut by 0 bases and J by 3 bases, with 12 bases left in between. In DNA, the CDR3 is TGCGCCAGCAGCTTGGCAGGGGAGGTAGCTAATGAAAAACTGTTTTTT. Translating gives CASSLAGEVANEKLFF.

The V and J genes are TRBV5-1 and TRBJ1-2; a weak D match, TRBD1 (5 bases). Trimming removed 4 bases from V and 8 bases from J, with 12 bases in between. Germline CDR1 and CDR2: SGHRS and YFSETQ. CDR3 length equals 12 residues. In DNA form, the CDR3 reads TGCGCCAGCAGCGACGGACAATGGGGCTACACCTTC. It yields the protein CASSDGQWGYTF.

The chain combines TRBV19 with TRBJ1-1; D might be TRBD1 (6 bases). The germline V and J ends were trimmed by 6 bases and 2 bases, with 10 bases remaining between them. CDR1 and CDR2 (germline): LNHDA, SQIVND (reference sequence). This CDR3 spans 13 amino acids. The CDR3 loop reads CASRLQGNTEAFF. In DNA form, the CDR3 reads TGTGCCAGTAGGCTACAGGGCAACACTGAAGCTTTCTTT.

The V call is TRBV4-1, the J call TRBJ2-3; TRBD2 matches 10 bases. The V gene's germline CDR1 is MGHRA and CDR2 YSYEKL. The length of the CDR3 is 18 residues. V lost 1 base to trimming and J lost 0 bases; unmatched junction nucleotides: 7. The CDR3 coding sequence is TGCGCCAGCAGCCAAGTAGCGGGGGGCCTCCAAAGCACAGATACGCAGTATTTT. Amino acid sequence: CASSQVAGGLQSTDTQYF.

This rearrangement joins TRBV28 to TRBJ2-7; D is perhaps TRBD1 (6 bases). The ends were cut back, 2 bases at V and 2 bases at J, with 10 bases in the middle. CDR3 size: 14 residues. Germline V CDR1 and CDR2: MDHEN, SYDVKM. CDR3 amino acids: CASSLVGGPYEQYF. CDR3 nucleotide sequence: TGTGCCAGCAGTTTAGTTGGGGGCCCCTACGAGCAGTACTTC.

The genes are TRBV5-4 and TRBJ1-1; 8 bases are a match to TRBD1. The CDR3 length is 14 residues. Germline loops: CDR1 SGHNT, CDR2 YYREEE (reference sequence). V lost 5 bases and J lost 6; bases outside the gene matches: 9. Here the CDR3 reads CASREDRASPEAFF. In nucleotides, the CDR3 is TGTGCCAGCAGGGAGGACAGGGCGAGCCCTGAAGCTTTCTTT. The whole variable domain, filled in from reference TRBV5-4 and TRBJ1-1, reads ETGVTQSPTHLIKTRGQQVTLRCSSQSGHNTVSWYQQALGQGPQFIFQYYREEENGRGNFPPRFSGLQFPNYSSELNVNALELDDSALYLCASREDRASPEAFFGQGTRLTVV.

The V call is TRBV18, the J call TRBJ1-6; 8 nucleotides line up with TRBD1. V was pared by 3 bases and J by 8 bases, with 6 bases of the junction left unmatched. This CDR3 is built from 15 residues. The germline V gene encodes CDR1 KGHSH and CDR2 LQKENI. The CDR3 reads CASSPSGQGYSPLHF. The CDR3 DNA reads TGTGCCAGCTCACCTTCTGGACAGGGTTATTCACCCCTCCACTTT.

The rearrangement joins TRBV5-4 to TRBJ1-1; D is perhaps TRBD1 (6 bases). Germline lookup yields CDR1 SGHNT and CDR2 YYREEE (reference sequence). This CDR3 has 13 amino acids. Trimming took 2 bases from V and 1 from J, leaving 6 bases between them. CDR3 DNA sequence: TGTGCCAGCAGCTTACAGGGGAACACTGAAGCTTTCTTT. It specifies CASSLQGNTEAFF.

The chain combines TRBV6-2 or TRBV6-3 with TRBJ2-7, with 7 bases matching TRBD2. Germline assignment: CDR1 MNHEY and CDR2 SVGEGT. There are 16 residues in the CDR3. After removal of 7 bases from V and 1 base from J, the junction contained 13 bases not matched to a gene. DNA for the CDR3: TGTGCCAGCAACCCCTCGCTGGGCGGGGGTTCCTACGAGCAGTACTTC. It is translated as CASNPSLGGGSYEQYF.

V usage is TRBV15 and J usage is TRBJ1-4; D might be TRBD1 (5 bases). The length of the CDR3 is 16 residues. Deletions cut 4 bases from V and 2 bases from J, with 14 bases between. The germline gives CDR1 LNHNV, CDR2 YYDKDF (reference sequence). The CDR3 bases are TGTGCCACCAGCAACCAGGGAGGAGGGACTAATGAAAAACTGTTTTTT. Translated: CATSNQGGGTNEKLFF. Full variable domain (rest looked up from reference TRBV15 and TRBJ1-4): DAMVIQNPRYQVTQFGKPVTLSCSQTLNHNVMYWYQQKSSQAPKLLFHYYDKDFNNEADTPDNFQSRRPNTSFCFLDIRSPGLGDTAMYLCATSNQGGGTNEKLFFGSGTQLSVL.

This chain links TRBV19 with TRBJ2-4; 10 bases agree with TRBD2. The junction had 6 bases not matched to a gene; V was cut back by 4 bases and J by 0 bases. CDR1 is LNHDA and CDR2 is SQIVND in the germline V gene (reference sequence). This CDR3 has 17 residues. CDR3 residues: CASSTSSGGLAKNIQYF. CDR3 in DNA: TGTGCCAGTAGTACCTCTAGCGGGGGCCTAGCCAAAAACATTCAGTACTTC.

The J gene is TRBJ2-5, the V gene TRBV2, with D tentatively TRBD1 (6 bases). CDR3 length: 14 residues. Germline V CDR1 and CDR2: SNHLY, FYNNEI. V was trimmed by 6 bases and J by 4 bases, leaving 15 bases between them. The CDR3 DNA reads as TGTGCCAGCAGCTCACGAGGCAGGGGAGAGACCCAGTACTTC. Translated: CASSSRGRGETQYF. Together with reference TRBV2 and TRBJ2-5, the CDR3 gives the full variable domain: EPEVTQTPSHQVTQMGQEVILRCVPISNHLYFYWYRQILGQKVEFLVSFYNNEISEKSEIFDDQFSVERPDGSNFTLKIRSTKLEDSAMYFCASSSRGRGETQYFGPGTRLLVL.

The count of this clone is one. The chain combines TRBV28 with TRBJ2-7; TRBD1 might be the D (5 bases). The CDR3 runs to 11 residues. The germline V gene encodes CDR1 MDHEN and CDR2 SYDVKM. CDR3 loop: CATQGTYEQYF. Written as DNA, the CDR3 is TGTGCAACCCAGGGTACCTACGAGCAGTACTTC.

V usage is TRBV4-1 and J usage is TRBJ2-7; unclear D gene. Germline assignment: CDR1 MGHRA and CDR2 YSYEKL. V was cut by 1 base and J by 6 bases, with 22 bases left in between. The CDR3 is 17 amino acids. CDR3 in amino acids: CASSQVGPPFRVGEQYF. As DNA, the CDR3 is TGCGCCAGCAGCCAAGTCGGCCCCCCCTTTAGGGTGGGCGAGCAGTACTTC.

The rearrangement uses TRBV19 and TRBJ2-7, with 7 bases fitting TRBD1. This CDR3 comprises 11 residues. The germline V gene encodes CDR1 LNHDA and CDR2 SQIVND (reference sequence). The CDR3 protein is CPPGGSYEQYF. DNA for the CDR3: TGTCCGCCAGGGGGTTCCTACGAGCAGTACTTC.

The V call is TRBV2, the J call TRBJ1-5, with no clear D. This CDR3 contains 15 residues. The V end lost 4 bases, the J end lost 3 bases, and 13 bases lay between the germline ends. The germline CDR1 and CDR2 sequences are SNHLY and FYNNEI. Here the CDR3 reads CASSVMAGLNQPQHF. The DNA for the CDR3 is TGTGCCAGCAGTGTAATGGCGGGCCTCAATCAGCCCCAGCATTTT.

This chain connects TRBV28 to TRBJ1-2; D remains ambiguous. Germline lookup yields CDR1 MDHEN and CDR2 SYDVKM. V was cut by 6 bases and J by 5 bases, with 10 bases left in between. The CDR3 totals 12 residues. CDR3 residues: CASSTTGYGYTF. The CDR3 nucleotides read TGTGCCAGCAGCACGACCGGGTATGGCTACACCTTC.

The rearrangement uses TRBV18 and TRBJ2-7; 9 positions agree with TRBD1. From germline, CDR1 is KGHSH and CDR2 LQKENI. The CDR3 is 13 amino acids. J was trimmed by 5 bases and V by 2 bases; bases with no gene match: 1. CDR3 nucleotide sequence: TGTGCCAGCTCACCATGGACAGGGGACGAGCAGTACTTC. Translated, it gives CASSPWTGDEQYF.

The V and J genes are TRBV2 and TRBJ2-7; D is possibly TRBD1 (6 bases). Germline V lookup: CDR1 SNHLY, CDR2 FYNNEI. V gave up 1 base and J gave up 0 bases, with 10 bases separating them. There are 15 residues in the CDR3. This CDR3 is CASSEEGRGSYEQYF. CDR3 coding DNA: TGTGCCAGCAGTGAAGAGGGCAGGGGCTCCTACGAGCAGTACTTC.

Here the CDR3 DNA reads TGTGCCAGCAGCGGAGGGCCGCGATATGGGGCCAAAAACATTCAGTACTTC. This gives the protein CASSGGPRYGAKNIQYF. The V gene is TRBV7-2, the J gene TRBJ2-4; D is perhaps TRBD2 (6 bases). V gave up 5 bases and J gave up 1 base, with 18 bases separating them. The CDR3 length is 17 residues. The germline V gene encodes CDR1 SGHTA and CDR2 FQGNSA.

The rearrangement links TRBV4-1 to TRBJ1-3; possible D gene TRBD1, 5 bases. The CDR3 consists of 17 residues. Trimming shortened V by 3 bases and J by 2 bases, and 17 bases separated the two germline ends. Germline assignment: CDR1 MGHRA and CDR2 YSYEKL. The CDR3 is CASSQANFGTPGNTIYF. As DNA, the CDR3 is TGCGCCAGCAGCCAGGCTAATTTCGGGACTCCTGGAAACACCATATATTTT.

The rearrangement joins TRBV7-9 to TRBJ2-7; TRBD2 is a possible D gene (6 bases). V was pared by 5 bases and J by 0 bases, with 17 bases between. Germline CDR1 reads SEHNR; CDR2 reads FQNEAQ (reference sequence). CDR3 length: 16 residues. Written as DNA, the CDR3 is TGTGCCAGCAGCCAAGGCGTGGGGGGAGGCTCCTACGAGCAGTACTTC. As protein: CASSQGVGGGSYEQYF.

The chain links TRBV11-2 to TRBJ1-2; 9 bases align to TRBD1. The CDR3 totals 18 residues. V lost 1 base to trimming and J lost 0 bases; unmatched junction nucleotides: 9. Per germline, CDR1 SGHAT and CDR2 FQNNGV. The CDR3 sequence: CASSLGRTGVHANYGYTF. The CDR3 DNA reads as TGTGCCAGCAGCTTAGGAAGGACAGGGGTCCATGCTAACTATGGCTACACCTTC.

This rearrangement joins TRBV7-2 to TRBJ1-2; D uncertain. Germline values: CDR1 SGHTA, CDR2 FQGNSA. Between the trimmed V and J ends, which lost 1 base and 1 base, there was a span of 7 bases. The CDR3 covers 14 residues. Here the CDR3 DNA reads TGTGCCAGCAGCTTAGGAGGGATTAACTATGGCTACACCTTC. Protein: CASSLGGINYGYTF.

This chain uses TRBV28 with TRBJ2-7, with a weak D call TRBD2 (5 bases). CDR1 and CDR2 (germline): MDHEN, SYDVKM. The CDR3 has 11 amino acids. Deletions cut 8 bases from V and 1 base from J, with 6 bases between. CDR3 bases: TGTGCCAGCGAGGGTTCCTACGAGCAGTACTTC. Its protein is CASEGSYEQYF.

This chain joins TRBV5-1 and TRBJ1-4; D may be TRBD1 (5 bases). The CDR3 consists of 14 residues. Deletions cut 2 bases from V and 6 bases from J, with 11 bases between. CDR1 and CDR2 (germline): SGHRS, YFSETQ. The CDR3 region has the DNA TGCGCCAGCAGCTTAGGAGACAGACATGAAAAACTGTTTTTT. It encodes CASSLGDRHEKLFF.